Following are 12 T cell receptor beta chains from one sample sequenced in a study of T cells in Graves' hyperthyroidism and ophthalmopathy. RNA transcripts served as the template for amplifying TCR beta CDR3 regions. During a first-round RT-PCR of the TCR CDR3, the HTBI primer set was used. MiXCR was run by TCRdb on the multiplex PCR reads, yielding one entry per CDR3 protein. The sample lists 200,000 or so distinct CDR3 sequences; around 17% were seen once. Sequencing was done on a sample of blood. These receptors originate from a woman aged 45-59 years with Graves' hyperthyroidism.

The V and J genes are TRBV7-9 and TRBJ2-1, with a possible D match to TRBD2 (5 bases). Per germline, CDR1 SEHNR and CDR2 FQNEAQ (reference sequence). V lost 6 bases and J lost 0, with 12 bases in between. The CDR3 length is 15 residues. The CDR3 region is CASSMDFSSYNEQFF. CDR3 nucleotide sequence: TGTGCCAGCAGTATGGACTTCAGCTCCTACAATGAGCAGTTCTTC.

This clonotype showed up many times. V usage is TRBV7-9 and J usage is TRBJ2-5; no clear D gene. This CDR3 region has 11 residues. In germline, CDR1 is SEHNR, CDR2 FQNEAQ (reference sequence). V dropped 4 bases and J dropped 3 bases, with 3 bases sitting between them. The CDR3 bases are TGTGCCAGCAGCTCCAAAGAGACCCAGTACTTC. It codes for CASSSKETQYF. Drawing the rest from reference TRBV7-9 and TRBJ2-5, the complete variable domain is DTGVSQNPRHKITKRGQNVTFRCDPISEHNRLYWYRQTLGQGPEFLTYFQNEAQLEKSRLLSDRFSAERPKGSFSTLEIQRTEQGDSAMYLCASSSKETQYFGPGTRLLVL.

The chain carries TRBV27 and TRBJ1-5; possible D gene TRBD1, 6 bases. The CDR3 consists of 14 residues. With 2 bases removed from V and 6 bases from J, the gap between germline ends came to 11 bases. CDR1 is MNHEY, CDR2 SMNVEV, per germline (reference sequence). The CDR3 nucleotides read TGTGCCAGCAGTTTAACAGGGCAAGGTCAGCCCCAGCATTTT. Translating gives CASSLTGQGQPQHF.

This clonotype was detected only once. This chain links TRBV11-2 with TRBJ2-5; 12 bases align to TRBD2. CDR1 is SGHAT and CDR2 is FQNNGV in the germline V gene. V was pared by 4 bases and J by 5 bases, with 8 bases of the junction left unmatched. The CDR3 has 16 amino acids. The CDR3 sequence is CASSSGLAGNSETQYF. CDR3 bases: TGTGCCAGCAGCTCGGGACTAGCGGGCAATTCGGAGACCCAGTACTTC.

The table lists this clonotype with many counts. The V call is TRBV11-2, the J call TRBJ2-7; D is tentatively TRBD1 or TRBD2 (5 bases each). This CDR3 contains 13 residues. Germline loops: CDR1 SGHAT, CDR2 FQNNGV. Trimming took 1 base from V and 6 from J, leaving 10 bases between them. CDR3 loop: CASSLVGVGEQYF. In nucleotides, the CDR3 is TGTGCCAGCAGCTTAGTGGGGGTTGGCGAGCAGTACTTC.

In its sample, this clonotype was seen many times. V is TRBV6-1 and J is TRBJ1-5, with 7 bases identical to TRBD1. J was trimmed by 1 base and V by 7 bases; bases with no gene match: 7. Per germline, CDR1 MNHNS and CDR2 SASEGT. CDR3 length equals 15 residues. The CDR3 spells CASTMGGQSNQPQHF. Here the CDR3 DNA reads TGTGCCAGCACTATGGGGGGACAGAGCAATCAGCCCCAGCATTTT.

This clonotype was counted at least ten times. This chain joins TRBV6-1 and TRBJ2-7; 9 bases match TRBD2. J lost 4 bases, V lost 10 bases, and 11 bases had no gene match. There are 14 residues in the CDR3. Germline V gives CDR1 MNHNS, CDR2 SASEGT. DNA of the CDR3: TGTGCCATCAGAGGACTAGCGAAAGATTACGAGCAGTACTTC. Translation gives CAIRGLAKDYEQYF.

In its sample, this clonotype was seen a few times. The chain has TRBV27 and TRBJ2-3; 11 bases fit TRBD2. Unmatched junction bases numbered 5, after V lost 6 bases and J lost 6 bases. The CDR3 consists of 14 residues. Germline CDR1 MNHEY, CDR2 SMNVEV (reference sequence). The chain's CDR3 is CASSLAGGPDTQYF. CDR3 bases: TGTGCCAGCAGCCTAGCGGGAGGCCCCGATACGCAGTATTTT.

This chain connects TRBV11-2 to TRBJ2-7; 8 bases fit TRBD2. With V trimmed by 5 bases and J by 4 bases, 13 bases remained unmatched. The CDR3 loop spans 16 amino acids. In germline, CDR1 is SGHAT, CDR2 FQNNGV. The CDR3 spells CASSPIRRAGEYEQYF. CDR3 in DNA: TGTGCCAGCAGCCCAATTCGTAGAGCGGGAGAATACGAGCAGTACTTC.

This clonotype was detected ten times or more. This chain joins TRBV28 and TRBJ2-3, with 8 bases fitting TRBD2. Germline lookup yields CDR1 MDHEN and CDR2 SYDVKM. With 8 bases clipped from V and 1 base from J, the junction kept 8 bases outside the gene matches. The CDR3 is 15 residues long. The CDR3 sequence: CASARGGAGTDTQYF. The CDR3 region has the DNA TGTGCCAGCGCCCGGGGGGGGGCAGGCACAGATACGCAGTATTTT.

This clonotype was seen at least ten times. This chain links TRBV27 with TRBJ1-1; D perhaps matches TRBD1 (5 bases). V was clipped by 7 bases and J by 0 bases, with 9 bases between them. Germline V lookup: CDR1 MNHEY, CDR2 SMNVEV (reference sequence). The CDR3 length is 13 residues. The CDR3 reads CASTWGLNTEAFF. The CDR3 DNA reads TGTGCCAGCACCTGGGGGTTGAACACTGAAGCTTTCTTT.

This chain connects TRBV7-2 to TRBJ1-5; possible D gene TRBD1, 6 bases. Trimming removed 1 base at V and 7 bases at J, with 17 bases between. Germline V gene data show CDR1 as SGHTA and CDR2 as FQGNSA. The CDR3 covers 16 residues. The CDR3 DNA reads TGTGCCAGCAGCTTAGAGGGGGGGGGGTCATGGCAGCCCCAGCATTTT. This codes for CASSLEGGGSWQPQHF.